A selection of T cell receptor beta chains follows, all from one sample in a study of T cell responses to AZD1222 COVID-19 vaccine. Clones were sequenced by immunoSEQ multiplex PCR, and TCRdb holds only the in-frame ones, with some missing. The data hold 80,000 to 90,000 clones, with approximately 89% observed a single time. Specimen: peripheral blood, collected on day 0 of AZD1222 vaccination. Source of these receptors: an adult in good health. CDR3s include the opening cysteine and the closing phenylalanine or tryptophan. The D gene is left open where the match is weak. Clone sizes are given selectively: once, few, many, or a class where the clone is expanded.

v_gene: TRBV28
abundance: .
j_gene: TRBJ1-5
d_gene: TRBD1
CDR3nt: TGTGCCAGCAGCCGACAGGGGGCGCGATTTTCCAATCAGCCCCAGCATTTT
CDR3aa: CASSRQGARFSNQPQHF

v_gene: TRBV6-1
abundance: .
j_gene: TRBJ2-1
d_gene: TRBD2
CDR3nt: TGTGCCAGCAGTAACGACGGGAGGACCTACAATGAGCAGTTCTTC
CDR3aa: CASSNDGRTYNEQFF

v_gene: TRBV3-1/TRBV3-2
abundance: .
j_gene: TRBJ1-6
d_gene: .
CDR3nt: TGTGCCAGCAGCCAAGTAAGGCGATCACCCCTCCACTTT
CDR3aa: CASSQVRRSPLHF

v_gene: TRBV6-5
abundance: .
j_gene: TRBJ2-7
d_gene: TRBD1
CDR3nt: TGTGCCAGCAGGACCGACAGGGGAAGGACCTACGAGCAGTACTTC
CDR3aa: CASRTDRGRTYEQYF

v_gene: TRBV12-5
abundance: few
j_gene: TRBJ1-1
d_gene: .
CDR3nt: TGTGCTAGTGGTTTGACAGGATTGAACACTGAAGCTTTCTTT
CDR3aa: CASGLTGLNTEAFF

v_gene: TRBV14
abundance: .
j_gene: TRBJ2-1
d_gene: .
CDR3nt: TGTGCCAGCAGCCAGACAGTATACAATGAGCAGTTCTTC
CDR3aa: CASSQTVYNEQFF

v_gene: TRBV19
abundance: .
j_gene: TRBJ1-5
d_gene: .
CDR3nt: TGTGCCAGTAGTATAGCGGATAGCAATCAGCCCCAGCATTTT
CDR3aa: CASSIADSNQPQHF

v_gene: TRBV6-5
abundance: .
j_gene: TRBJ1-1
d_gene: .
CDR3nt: TGTGCCAGCAGCCCCACGGGGGTCTACACTGAAGCTTTCTTT
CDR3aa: CASSPTGVYTEAFF

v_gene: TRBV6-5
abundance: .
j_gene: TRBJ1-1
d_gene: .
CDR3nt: TGTGCCAGCAGTTACAGGCGGCAGGGAGACACTGAAGCTTTCTTT
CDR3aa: CASSYRRQGDTEAFF

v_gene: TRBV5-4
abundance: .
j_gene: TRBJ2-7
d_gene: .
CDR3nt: TGTGCCAGCAGCTTGGCTGGGACCTGGGAGCAGTACTTC
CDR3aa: CASSLAGTWEQYF

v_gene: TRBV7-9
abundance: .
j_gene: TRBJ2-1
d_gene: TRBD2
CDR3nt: TGTGCCAGCAGCCCTACCGGGACTAGTCGGGGGAATGAGCAGTTCTTC
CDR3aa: CASSPTGTSRGNEQFF

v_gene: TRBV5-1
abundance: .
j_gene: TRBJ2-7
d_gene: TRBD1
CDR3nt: TGCGCCAGCAGCCAGAGACAGGGGGTCTCCTACGAGCAGTACTTC
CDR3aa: CASSQRQGVSYEQYF

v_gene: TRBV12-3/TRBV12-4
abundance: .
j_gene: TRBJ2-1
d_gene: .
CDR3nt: TGTGCCAGCAGTTTAGGACTGGATGAGCAGTTCTTC
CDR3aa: CASSLGLDEQFF

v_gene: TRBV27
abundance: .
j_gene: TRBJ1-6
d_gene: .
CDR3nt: TGTGCCAGCAGTTTAATTGATTCACCCCTCCACTTT
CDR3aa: CASSLIDSPLHF

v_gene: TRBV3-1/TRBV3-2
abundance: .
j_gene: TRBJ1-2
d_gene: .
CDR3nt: TGTGCCAGCAGCCCTTTTCGTACAGGGAGAGGGAACTATGGCTACACCTTC
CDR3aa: CASSPFRTGRGNYGYTF

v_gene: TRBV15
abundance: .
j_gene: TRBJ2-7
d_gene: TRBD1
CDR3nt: TGTGCCACCAGCATAGACAGGGGCTACGAGCAGTACTTC
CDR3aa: CATSIDRGYEQYF

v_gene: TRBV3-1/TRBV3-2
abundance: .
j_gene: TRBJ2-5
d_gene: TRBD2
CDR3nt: TGTGCCAGCAGCCAGAGATTTAGCGGGGGGAAACAAGAGACCCAGTACTTC
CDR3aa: CASSQRFSGGKQETQYF

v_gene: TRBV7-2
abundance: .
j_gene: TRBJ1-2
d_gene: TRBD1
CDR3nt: TGTGCCAGCAGCCAGTTCCCGGGACAGGGTGGATATGGCTACACCTTC
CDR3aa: CASSQFPGQGGYGYTF

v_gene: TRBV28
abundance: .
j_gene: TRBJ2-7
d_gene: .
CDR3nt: TGTGCCAGCAGCACCCTAGGGACAGCCGGGGGAGAGCAGTACTTC
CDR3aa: CASSTLGTAGGEQYF

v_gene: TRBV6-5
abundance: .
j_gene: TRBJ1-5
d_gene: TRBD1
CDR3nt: TGTGCCAGCAGGAAGGGACAGGGCAATCAGCCCCAGCATTTT
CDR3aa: CASRKGQGNQPQHF

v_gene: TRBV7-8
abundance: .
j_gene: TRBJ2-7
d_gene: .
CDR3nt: TGTGCCAGCAGCGATCACCTAGGGGGCTCCTACGAGCAGTACTTC
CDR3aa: CASSDHLGGSYEQYF

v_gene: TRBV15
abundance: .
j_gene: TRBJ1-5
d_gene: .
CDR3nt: TGTGCCACCAGCAGAGATTATAGGGAGATAGGCAGCAATCAGCCCCAGCATTTT
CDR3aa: CATSRDYREIGSNQPQHF

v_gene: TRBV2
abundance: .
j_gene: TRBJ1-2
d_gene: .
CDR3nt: TGTGCCAGCAGCCCCTCTATCGGCTACACCTTC
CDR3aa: CASSPSIGYTF

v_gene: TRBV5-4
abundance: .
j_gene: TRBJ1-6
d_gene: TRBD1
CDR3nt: TGTGCCAGCAGCTCCAGGGGGGCCAGGGGGCTTTCACCCCTCCACTTT
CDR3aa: CASSSRGARGLSPLHF

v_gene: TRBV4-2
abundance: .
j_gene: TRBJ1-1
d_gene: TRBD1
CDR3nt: TGTGCCAGCAGCCCAAGACAGGGGGCTTACACTGAAGCTTTCTTT
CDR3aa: CASSPRQGAYTEAFF